The 30 T cell receptor beta chains below come from one sample, sequenced in a study of OX40 agonist ivuxolimab in advanced cancers. Here immunoSEQ multiplex PCR was the method, and the copy in TCRdb shows in-frame clones only, minus some. Among about 90,000 clones listed, around 85% were seen once. Material: CD4+ or CD8+ T cells sorted from blood, obtained in a trial of the OX40 agonist ivuxolimab. These receptors all come from an adult with an advanced solid tumor such as melanoma, head and neck, liver or kidney cancer.

This clone was observed a handful of times. The chain uses TRBV9 and TRBJ2-3; 9 bases match TRBD2. The germline gives CDR1 SGDLS, CDR2 YYNGEE. V trimming: 2 bases; J trimming: 3 bases; junction bases outside the gene matches: 10. This CDR3 contains 17 residues. The DNA of the CDR3 is TGTGCCAGCAGCGTGGGTCACGGTCTAGCGGGAACAGATACGCAGTATTTT. Protein sequence: CASSVGHGLAGTDTQYF.

This clone was counted a few times. This sequence joins TRBV27 and TRBJ2-1; D might be TRBD2 (7 bases). The CDR3 consists of 13 residues. CDR1 and CDR2 from the germline V gene are MNHEY and SMNVEV (reference sequence). Trimming cost V 5 bases and J 7 bases, with 12 bases left between them. CDR3 coding DNA: TGTGCCAGCAGTCTACGGGGGGCGAATGAGCAGTTCTTC. Its protein product is CASSLRGANEQFF.

The chain employs TRBV28 and TRBJ2-1; D is unclear. The CDR3 loop spans 14 amino acids. Germline V gene sequence: CDR1 MDHEN, CDR2 SYDVKM. The V end was cut by 6 bases, the J end by 5 bases, with 14 bases between. This chain's CDR3 is CASSSGGVNNEQFF. CDR3 DNA: TGTGCCAGCAGCTCCGGTGGGGTAAACAATGAGCAGTTCTTC.

The rearrangement links TRBV2 to TRBJ1-2; D gene uncertain. The CDR3 spans 15 residues. Germline values: CDR1 SNHLY, CDR2 FYNNEI. V lost 4 bases, J lost 0 bases, and 12 bases lay in between. The CDR3 loop is CASSASPDPNYGYTF. The CDR3 nucleotides read TGTGCCAGCAGTGCGTCCCCAGACCCTAACTATGGCTACACCTTC.

The CDR3 DNA is TGTGCCAGCTCACCACAGAGAGGCACAGATACGCAGTATTTT. Translated, it gives CASSPQRGTDTQYF. The V gene is TRBV18, the J gene TRBJ2-3; D gene unclear. The V end was cut by 1 base, the J end by 1 base, with 6 bases between. From germline, CDR1 is KGHSH and CDR2 LQKENI. The length of the CDR3 is 14 residues.

The V call is TRBV18, the J call TRBJ1-1, with TRBD1 as a possible D gene (5 bases). Germline V gives CDR1 KGHSH, CDR2 LQKENI. The V gene lost 3 bases and the J gene lost 1 base, with 12 bases spanning the gap. The CDR3 is 15 amino acids. The chain's CDR3 is CASSPGQGTNTEAFF. The CDR3 DNA follows: TGTGCCAGCTCACCGGGGCAGGGAACGAACACTGAAGCTTTCTTT.

The chain recombines TRBV2 with TRBJ1-6; D unclear. Germline assignment: CDR1 SNHLY and CDR2 FYNNEI. The length of the CDR3 is 16 residues. V lost 3 bases and J 0 bases, leaving 9 bases between the germline ends. The chain's CDR3 is CASSDGRYSYNSPLHF. CDR3 nucleotide sequence: TGTGCCAGCAGTGATGGTCGATACTCCTATAATTCACCCCTCCACTTT. The whole variable domain, filled in from reference TRBV2 and TRBJ1-6, reads EPEVTQTPSHQVTQMGQEVILRCVPISNHLYFYWYRQILGQKVEFLVSFYNNEISEKSEIFDDQFSVERPDGSNFTLKIRSTKLEDSAMYFCASSDGRYSYNSPLHFGNGTRLTVT.

The V gene is TRBV27, the J gene TRBJ1-1; D is undetermined. Trimming removed 7 bases from V and 7 bases from J, with 22 bases in between. From germline, CDR1 is MNHEY and CDR2 SMNVEV (reference sequence). CDR3 size: 15 residues. The CDR3 nucleotides are TGTGCCAGCACCCGGCGGTGGTCCGAGCCGCTTGAAGCTTTCTTT. Amino acids: CASTRRWSEPLEAFF.

The J gene is TRBJ2-1, the V gene TRBV7-2; weak D call: TRBD2 (5 bases). Germline CDR1 and CDR2: SGHTA and FQGNSA. The CDR3 has 15 residues. V lost 0 bases and J lost 7, with 13 bases in between. This CDR3 is CASSLAAAGQNEQFF. As DNA, the CDR3 is TGTGCCAGCAGCTTAGCAGCGGCCGGTCAGAATGAGCAGTTCTTC.

This chain uses TRBV7-3 with TRBJ1-3; D gene unclear. The CDR3 contains 16 residues. The V and J ends lost 2 bases and 0 bases respectively, with 11 bases between them. Germline CDR1 reads SGHTA; CDR2 reads FQGTGA. CDR3: CASSLGSYLSGNTIYF. The DNA of the CDR3 is TGTGCCAGCAGCTTAGGCAGCTACCTCTCTGGAAACACCATATATTTT.

The chain couples TRBV7-2 to TRBJ1-1; 7 bases agree with TRBD1. The CDR3 contains 14 residues. CDR1 and CDR2 from the germline V gene are SGHTA and FQGNSA. The V and J ends lost 5 bases and 0 bases, in that order; junction bases with no gene match: 3. Here the CDR3 reads CASSRTGMNTEAFF. CDR3 in DNA: TGTGCCAGCAGCAGGACAGGAATGAACACTGAAGCTTTCTTT.

This clone has just one count. This chain connects TRBV27 to TRBJ2-3; 12 positions agree with TRBD2. From germline, CDR1 is MNHEY and CDR2 SMNVEV (reference sequence). This CDR3 has 15 amino acids. The V segment lost 4 bases and the J segment 4 bases; nucleotides outside the gene matches: 3. DNA of the CDR3: TGTGCCAGCAGTTCACTAGCGGGGGGCGCAGATACGCAGTATTTT. This translates into CASSSLAGGADTQYF.

The chain has TRBV29-1 and TRBJ2-1; D ambiguous. CDR1 is SQVTM and CDR2 is ANQGSEA in the germline V gene. This CDR3 contains 13 residues. The V end lost 4 bases, the J end lost 0 bases, and 7 bases lay between the germline ends. The CDR3 protein is CSVAPDSYNEQFF. The CDR3, as DNA: TGCAGCGTTGCCCCCGACTCCTACAATGAGCAGTTCTTC.

The V and J genes are TRBV5-8 and TRBJ2-2, with 10 positions matching TRBD1. The CDR3 contains 16 residues. Unmatched junction bases numbered 8, after V lost 3 bases and J lost 6 bases. CDR1 and CDR2 from the germline V gene are SGHTS and YDEGEE. CDR3 residues: CASSSRDRGYAGELFF. The CDR3, as DNA: TGTGCCAGCAGCTCCCGGGACAGGGGATACGCCGGGGAGCTGTTTTTT.

This chain joins TRBV9 and TRBJ2-2, with D perhaps given as TRBD1 or TRBD2 (5 bases each). CDR3 length: 14 residues. CDR1 is SGDLS and CDR2 is YYNGEE in the germline V gene. Trimming left V 6 bases short and J 6 bases short, with 15 bases between. CDR3 residues: CASKRDALPGELFF. The CDR3 DNA reads TGTGCCAGCAAACGGGACGCCCTCCCCGGGGAGCTGTTTTTT.

The gene calls are TRBV5-1 and TRBJ2-3, with D uncertain. The CDR3 spans 12 residues. Between the trimmed V and J ends, which lost 0 bases and 2 bases, there was a span of 1 base. Germline CDR1 SGHRS, CDR2 YFSETQ. CDR3 loop: CASSLATDTQYF. The CDR3 bases are TGCGCCAGCAGCTTGGCCACAGATACGCAGTATTTT.

The V call is TRBV21-1, the J call TRBJ2-7; the table's D call, TRBD1, was not checked against the DNA. TRBV21-1 is flagged as a pseudogene. The length of the CDR3 is 20 residues. CDR3 region: CASSNLPNLGQGKNFGEQYV. CDR3 bases: TGTGCCAGCAGCAACCTCCCCAACTTGGGACAGGGGAAAAATTTCGGCGAGCAGTACGTC.

V is TRBV5-1 and J is TRBJ2-1; D unresolved. Looked up from germline, CDR1 is SGHRS and CDR2 is YFSETQ. Trimming pared 4 bases from V and 4 bases from J, leaving 12 bases between. The CDR3 spans 14 residues. The CDR3 loop reads CASSPRTVYNEQFF. The CDR3 coding sequence is TGCGCCAGCAGCCCGCGGACGGTTTACAATGAGCAGTTCTTC.

The V gene is TRBV9, the J gene TRBJ1-2; D ambiguous. CDR1 SGDLS and CDR2 YYNGEE come from the germline V gene. Trimming removed 3 bases from V and 3 bases from J, with 18 bases in between. The CDR3 consists of 16 residues. The CDR3 here is CASSAKEMTADYGYTF. In DNA, the CDR3 is TGTGCCAGCAGCGCCAAAGAGATGACCGCAGACTATGGCTACACCTTC.

This rearrangement joins TRBV7-3 to TRBJ2-5; TRBD2 might be the D (6 bases). This CDR3 comprises 14 residues. V was clipped by 1 base and J by 4 bases, with 10 bases between them. Germline V gives CDR1 SGHTA, CDR2 FQGTGA. The CDR3: CASSLRGGVETQYF. DNA for the CDR3: TGTGCCAGCAGCTTAAGAGGAGGGGTAGAGACCCAGTACTTC.

The rearrangement links TRBV19 to TRBJ1-3; no clear D. The germline V gene encodes CDR1 LNHDA and CDR2 SQIVND (reference sequence). The CDR3 length is 15 residues. V shed 0 bases and J shed 0 bases, with 6 bases lying between them. CDR3 in DNA: TGTGCCAGTAGTATAGAGGGCAACTCTGGAAACACCATATATTTT. Translation gives CASSIEGNSGNTIYF.

The chain couples TRBV5-5 to TRBJ1-5; 12 nucleotides align to TRBD1. The CDR3 runs to 15 residues. Trimming took 4 bases from V and 6 from J; bases not matched to a gene: 5. CDR1 and CDR2 (germline): SGHKS, YYEKEE (reference sequence). The CDR3 DNA follows: TGTGCCAGCAGCCCGGGACAGGGGGCGTTTCAGCCCCAGCATTTT. It encodes CASSPGQGAFQPQHF.

This clone was observed once. V gene TRBV5-1 combines with J gene TRBJ1-4; TRBD1 might be the D (5 bases). The V end was cut by 7 bases, the J end by 8 bases, with 15 bases between. This CDR3 region has 13 residues. The germline V gene has CDR1 SGHRS and CDR2 YFSETQ. CDR3 amino acids: CASGGTPGEKLFF. Here the CDR3 DNA reads TGCGCCAGCGGGGGGACGCCCGGGGAAAAACTGTTTTTT.

This chain connects TRBV6-5 to TRBJ1-5, with 7 bases identical to TRBD1. With 5 bases clipped from V and 6 bases from J, the junction kept 4 bases outside the gene matches. The CDR3 runs 13 residues. Germline V gives CDR1 MNHEY, CDR2 SVGAGI. The CDR3 sequence is CASSDRVGQPQHF. Written as DNA, the CDR3 is TGTGCCAGCAGTGACAGGGTTGGTCAGCCCCAGCATTTT.

The rearrangement links TRBV9 to TRBJ2-3; the match to TRBD2 covers 10 bases. V was pared by 2 bases and J by 5 bases, with 8 bases of the junction left unmatched. The germline V gene encodes CDR1 SGDLS and CDR2 YYNGEE. The CDR3 length is 16 residues. CDR3 amino acids: CASSVGLAGGLDTQYF. In nucleotides, the CDR3 is TGTGCCAGCAGCGTCGGTTTAGCGGGAGGTTTAGATACGCAGTATTTT.

This rearrangement joins TRBV13 to TRBJ2-3, with TRBD2 identical over 11 bases. The CDR3 totals 16 residues. V dropped 5 bases and J dropped 4; count of bases not matched to a gene: 8. The germline gives CDR1 PRHDT, CDR2 FYEKMQ (reference sequence). The CDR3 protein is CASSAIAGGRADTQYF. Written as DNA, the CDR3 is TGTGCCAGCAGCGCAATAGCGGGAGGGCGCGCAGATACGCAGTATTTT.

V and J are TRBV4-2 and TRBJ2-1; TRBD2 matches 9 bases. The CDR3 covers 13 residues. Germline assignment: CDR1 LGHNA and CDR2 YNFKEQ. J lost 6 bases, V lost 6 bases, and 3 bases had no gene match. The DNA for the CDR3 is TGTGCCAGCAGGTTAGCGGGAGCCAATGAGCAGTTCTTC. Amino acids: CASRLAGANEQFF.

The chain carries TRBV5-1 and TRBJ1-2, with no clear D. The CDR3 totals 16 residues. The germline CDR1 and CDR2 sequences are SGHRS and YFSETQ. V was shortened by 2 bases and J by 7 bases, with 21 bases between the two germline ends. CDR3 amino acids: CASSFSGPDGPGGYTF. The CDR3 region has the DNA TGCGCCAGCAGCTTTTCCGGGCCCGACGGCCCGGGTGGCTACACCTTC. Full variable domain (rest looked up from reference TRBV5-1 and TRBJ1-2): KAGVTQTPRYLIKTRGQQVTLSCSPISGHRSVSWYQQTPGQGLQFLFEYFSETQRNKGNFPGRFSGRQFSNSRSEMNVSTLELGDSALYLCASSFSGPDGPGGYTFGSGTRLTVV.

The rearrangement links TRBV30 to TRBJ1-2; 7 bases are a match to TRBD1. CDR1 and CDR2 from the germline V gene are GTSNPN and SVGIG (reference sequence). The trim removed 4 bases at V and 8 bases at J, leaving 7 bases unmatched. The CDR3 consists of 12 residues. The CDR3 spells CAWTTGDGGYTF. For the CDR3, the DNA is TGTGCCTGGACCACAGGGGACGGCGGCTACACCTTC.

This chain uses TRBV2 with TRBJ1-6; D is unresolved. In germline, CDR1 is SNHLY, CDR2 FYNNEI. This CDR3 is built from 12 residues. Trimming took 7 bases from V and 7 from J, leaving 8 bases between them. Written as DNA, the CDR3 is TGTGCCAGCAAAGCCCGGAATTCACCCCTCCACTTT. Protein sequence: CASKARNSPLHF.